A selection of T cell receptor beta chains follows, all from one sample in a study of CD8+ T cells in alopecia areata. Some clones are missing from TCRdb's copy, which holds only in-frame ones; the method was immunoSEQ multiplex PCR. The data show 210,000 or so clones, around 66% seen once. The material sequenced was CD4+ T cells sorted from blood, taken at week 44, from a patient treated with tofacitinib. The receptors stem from a human donor with alopecia areata. CDR3s include the opening cysteine and the closing phenylalanine or tryptophan. Fields, in order: D gene, clone size, V gene, J gene, CDR3 DNA, CDR3 protein. A D gene is named only where the DNA matches it firmly. Clone size is stated in some rows and not others, as once, few, many or a class when expanded.

D: TRBD2; size: -; V: TRBV14; J: TRBJ2-4; DNA: TGTGCCAGCAGCCCACGGGAGGACACAAAAAACATTCAGTACTTC; CDR3: CASSPREDTKNIQYF
D: TRBD1; size: -; V: TRBV29-1; J: TRBJ1-2; DNA: TGCAGCGTTACTACTGGACAGGGAGCTCCAAATGGCTACACCTTC; CDR3: CSVTTGQGAPNGYTF
D: -; size: -; V: TRBV30; J: TRBJ2-1; DNA: TGTGCCTGGAAGATCGGAAGCAGTCGAGGGGATGAGCAGTTCTTC; CDR3: CAWKIGSSRGDEQFF
D: -; size: -; V: TRBV19; J: TRBJ1-5; DNA: TGTGCCAGTAGTAACCGACAGGCCAATCAGCCCCAGCATTTT; CDR3: CASSNRQANQPQHF
D: -; size: -; V: TRBV5-1; J: TRBJ2-2; DNA: TGCGCCAGCAGCGACACCCTAGGGGAGCTGTTTTTT; CDR3: CASSDTLGELFF
D: -; size: -; V: TRBV23-1; J: TRBJ1-2; DNA: TGCGCCAGCACTGGTTTTCGGACCTATGGCTACACCTTC; CDR3: CASTGFRTYGYTF
D: TRBD2; size: -; V: TRBV2; J: TRBJ2-3; DNA: TGTGCCAGCAGCGGCGGGGGACTAAGCACAGATACGCAGTATTTT; CDR3: CASSGGGLSTDTQYF
D: TRBD1; size: once; V: TRBV29-1; J: TRBJ2-3; DNA: TGCAGCGTCCGGACAGGAGCTAGCACAGATACGCAGTATTTT; CDR3: CSVRTGASTDTQYF
D: TRBD2; size: -; V: TRBV13; J: TRBJ2-7; DNA: TGTGCCAGCAGCTCAGGACTAGCGGGGGGGAACGAGCAGTACTTC; CDR3: CASSSGLAGGNEQYF
D: -; size: -; V: TRBV18; J: TRBJ2-3; DNA: TGTGCCAGCTCACCAAAGGACTCCCGGGGGGATACGCAGTATTTT; CDR3: CASSPKDSRGDTQYF
D: TRBD1; size: -; V: TRBV7-2; J: TRBJ2-2; DNA: TGTGCCAGCAGCGGTGACAGGGGAACCGGCGGGGAGCTGTTTTTT; CDR3: CASSGDRGTGGELFF
D: -; size: few; V: TRBV7-9; J: TRBJ2-6; DNA: TGTGCCAGCAGTTCGCCGGGTCACGGCGTCTCTGGGGCCAACGTCCTGACTTTC; CDR3: CASSSPGHGVSGANVLTF
D: -; size: once; V: TRBV7-2; J: TRBJ1-6; DNA: TGTGCCAGCAGCTTGGATTGGCAGACCCTCCACTTT; CDR3: CASSLDWQTLHF
D: -; size: -; V: TRBV5-6; J: TRBJ1-1; DNA: TGTGCCAGCAGCGACAGCATGAACACTGAAGCTTTCTTT; CDR3: CASSDSMNTEAFF
D: TRBD2; size: -; V: TRBV5-1; J: TRBJ2-1; DNA: TGCGCCAGCAGCTCAGGACTAGCGGCCAACAATGAGCAGTTCTTC; CDR3: CASSSGLAANNEQFF
D: -; size: few; V: TRBV4-1; J: TRBJ1-2; DNA: TGCGCCAGCAGCCAGATCGGAGGGGGACGGGGCTACACCTTC; CDR3: CASSQIGGGRGYTF
D: -; size: few; V: TRBV5-1; J: TRBJ2-7; DNA: TGCGCCAGCAGCTTGTCAGGGGCCTACGAGCAGTACTTC; CDR3: CASSLSGAYEQYF
D: TRBD1; size: -; V: TRBV2; J: TRBJ1-2; DNA: TGTGCCAGCAGTCGGGACAGAACCTCTAACTATGGCTACACCTTC; CDR3: CASSRDRTSNYGYTF
D: -; size: -; V: TRBV29-1; J: TRBJ2-5; DNA: TGCAGCGTTGAGAATAGTGTTGGGGAGACCCAGTACTTC; CDR3: CSVENSVGETQYF
D: -; size: -; V: TRBV15; J: TRBJ2-5; DNA: TGTGCCACCAGGCCGGGAGACTTTCGAGAGACCCAGTACTTC; CDR3: CATRPGDFRETQYF
D: -; size: once; V: TRBV11-2; J: TRBJ2-4; DNA: TGTGCCAGCAGCTTAGCGGCTAGCCGGGGGTGGGAAAACATTCAGTACTTC; CDR3: CASSLAASRGWENIQYF
D: -; size: few; V: TRBV5-6; J: TRBJ2-7; DNA: TGTGCCAGCAGCCCGGGACGGCACGAGCAGTACTTC; CDR3: CASSPGRHEQYF
D: TRBD1; size: -; V: TRBV11-2; J: TRBJ2-5; DNA: TGTGCCAGCAGCCTCGACAGGGGCCAAGAGACCCAGTACTTC; CDR3: CASSLDRGQETQYF
D: -; size: -; V: TRBV11-3; J: TRBJ1-2; DNA: TGTGCCAGCAGCTTACAGGGGAGTGATGGCTACACCTTC; CDR3: CASSLQGSDGYTF
D: TRBD1; size: few; V: TRBV5-1; J: TRBJ2-3; DNA: TGCGCCAGCAGCTTAGGAAGGGGGCCTAGCACAGATACGCAGTATTTT; CDR3: CASSLGRGPSTDTQYF
D: TRBD2; size: -; V: TRBV15; J: TRBJ2-5; DNA: TGTGCCACCAGCAGCTCCCCCGCGGGGGGTGTTGGGGAGACCCAGTACTTC; CDR3: CATSSSPAGGVGETQYF